This record looks at one TCR beta chain sequence and its context. The source of the sample is a study of identical twins. MiXCR, applied by TCRdb to the 5' RACE reads, yields one record per CDR3 protein. The profile shows 420,000 or so distinct CDR3 sequences, about a fifth of them singletons. This CDR3 is 13 amino acids long. Trimming stripped 3 bases from V and 5 bases from J, with 11 bases between. Germline V CDR1 and CDR2: MGHDK, SYGVNS. This chain joins TRBV25-1 and TRBJ2-7; the D gene could be TRBD1 or TRBD2 (6 bases each). The specimen was naive T cells sorted from blood. The source is a middle-aged man in good health. The CDR3 nucleotides read TGTGCCAGCAGTGATTGGGGGGCCCACGAGCAGTACTTC. Translating it yields CASSDWGAHEQYF.